This is a list of T cell receptor beta chains from one sample in a study of T cell clones after liver transplantation. Some clones are missing from TCRdb's copy, which holds only in-frame ones; the method was immunoSEQ multiplex PCR. The repertoire includes around 100,000 clones, roughly 80% of them detected once, and roughly 3.1% sits in the top ten. This material consisted of CD4+ T cells from blood, taken approximately 4 years after liver transplant. The receptors were sampled from a human patient who received a liver transplant. Part of the T cells may come from the graft donor. The conserved cysteine and the conserved F or W are not part of the CDR3 here. Size is omitted from some rows. Given values are once, few, many or a class for expanded clones.

-,TRBV7-2,TRBJ1-1,14,ASSLKIGRMNTEAF
-,TRBV29-1,TRBJ1-2,12,SVPRTGGGYGYT
-,TRBV28,TRBJ1-5,11,ASSGQVSQPQH
few,TRBV7-6,TRBJ1-1,12,ASSADRVVSEAF
-,TRBV27,TRBJ2-7,12,ASSSRDKTYEQY
-,TRBV7-8,TRBJ2-5,11,ASSPEARQTQY
-,TRBV5-4,TRBJ2-1,13,ASSSPSGSYNEQF
few,TRBV5-8,TRBJ1-5,14,ASSPRGGWGNQPQH
-,TRBV5-5,TRBJ1-1,13,ASSLVGQGNTEAF
-,TRBV6-1,TRBJ2-7,13,ASSGTSGASYEQY
-,TRBV7-8,TRBJ2-2,14,ASSSDRAGGTGELF
-,TRBV5-6,TRBJ2-4,12,ASSFRSAKNIQY
-,TRBV6-1,TRBJ2-5,12,ASSATSLLETQY
-,TRBV5-1,TRBJ1-1,12,ASSLEGKGTEAF
-,TRBV5-1,TRBJ2-3,12,ASSLGQGLYTQY
-,TRBV29-1,TRBJ2-6,11,SVRGTGANVLT
-,TRBV27,TRBJ1-1,15,ASNELGLLTGNTEAF
-,TRBV5-5,TRBJ1-1,13,ASSLGLTGGTEAF
-,TRBV10-3,TRBJ2-7,11,AISVPGIHEQY
few,TRBV15,TRBJ2-5,11,ATSGQGLETQY
-,TRBV11-2,TRBJ2-2,12,ASSTGFWTGELF
-,TRBV2,TRBJ1-2,12,ASTLSTGIGGYT
-,TRBV19,TRBJ2-7,16,ASRISGTSGGQSYEQY
-,TRBV7-8,TRBJ2-7,9,ASSLSGEQY
-,TRBV7-8,TRBJ1-2,11,ASSLDSQWGYT
-,TRBV7-3,TRBJ2-1,14,ASSQLTGRSYNEQF
-,TRBV4-3,TRBJ1-1,14,ASSQEPPRGGTEAF
-,TRBV7-2,TRBJ2-7,14,ASSLDPAGIAYEQY
-,TRBV10-2,TRBJ2-6,13,ASSVMGSGANVLT
-,TRBV6-1,TRBJ1-2,12,ASGRRDRNYGYT
-,TRBV11-2,TRBJ2-7,11,ASSRLVLYEQY
-,TRBV6-4,TRBJ2-1,14,ASSHQGGVSYNEQF
-,TRBV5-6,TRBJ1-1,13,ASSRIGVMNTEAF
-,TRBV29-1,TRBJ2-2,11,SVGDSSSGELF
-,TRBV10-3,TRBJ2-7,11,AINTGASYEQY
-,TRBV29-1,TRBJ2-1,11,SVGLAGGGEQF
-,TRBV29-1,TRBJ1-1,9,SVGGATEAF
-,TRBV5-4,TRBJ2-5,12,ASSFDSGLRAQY
-,TRBV5-1,TRBJ2-1,12,ASSRDRGYNEQF
-,TRBV6-1,TRBJ2-1,15,ASSESAVPSSYNEQF
-,TRBV5-5,TRBJ2-5,10,ASSFSDETQY
once,TRBV19,TRBJ1-1,13,ASETGGAERTEAF
few,TRBV28,TRBJ1-1,11,ASSPNRIAEAF
-,TRBV7-8,TRBJ1-4,14,ASSLVGTGGREKLF
-,TRBV28,TRBJ2-7,12,ASSLRDTAREQY
-,TRBV28,TRBJ2-5,12,ASSPGGIQETQY
-,TRBV7-3,TRBJ2-1,12,ASSPGTSGDEQF
once,TRBV28,TRBJ2-7,13,ASSYGLAGVYEQY
-,TRBV25-1,TRBJ2-3,12,ASSESGPTHTQY
once,TRBV6-4,TRBJ1-3,11,ASSETHGNTIY
-,TRBV30,TRBJ1-1,12,AWRFGAPNTEAF
few,TRBV2,TRBJ2-7,13,ASNLAAGQPYEQY
-,TRBV2,TRBJ1-5,14,ASRRTGGNSNQPQH
-,TRBV9,TRBJ2-5,13,ASSVGPGQAETQY
-,TRBV4-2,TRBJ2-1,12,ASSQDHRLGEQF
-,TRBV28,TRBJ1-3,12,ASTSGGGGNTIY